This TCR beta chain was profiled in a study of blood T cells in healthy people across ages. Overall study findings and caveats: Older individuals had lower TCR beta diversity per million T cells (the decline was roughly linear). It was not known whether donors were CMV positive (a possible confounder of expanded clonotype changes).

V was clipped by 1 base and J by 2 bases; unmatched bases: 4. Germline-derived CDR1 and CDR2 are MDHEN and SYDVKM. CDR3 length equals 16 residues. Comments on this clonotype: What it recognizes is unknown.

Isolating PBMCs gave at least 7 million of these cells per sample. A second roughly 6 to 12 cycle PCR used barcoded and J-beta primers. MiXCR was run by TCRdb on the 5' RACE reads, yielding one entry per CDR3 protein. The sample shows about 1.4 million distinct CDR3 sequences, 55% to 75% of them seen only once. The chain is built from TRBV28 and TRBJ1-5; 8 bases line up with TRBD1. Sequencing used blood. The receptor was derived from a man aged 18 to 30 in good health. The CDR3 nucleotides read TGTGCCAGCAGTTTATTGCCAGGGGGCGGCAATCAGCCCCAGCATTTT. It encodes CASSLLPGGGNQPQHF.